The 9 T cell receptor beta chains in this list originate from one sample, sequenced in a study of T cells in localized non-small cell lung cancer (dated by TCRdb to the early 2020s). Libraries were constructed by the immunoSEQ multiplex PCR assay. Imported from immuneACCESS, the table was reduced by TCRdb to in-frame sequences with V and J called. These copies leave out some clones; in studies compared against another copy, an unresolved V gene accounts for under half, and the cause of the remainder is not known. The sample table contains over 30,000 clones; only one count was recorded for more than 80% of them. Together, the top ten hold more than 5.5% of the sample. Sequencing used peripheral blood mononuclear cells, obtained before any cancer treatment. Receptors were obtained from an older male donor with stage II lung adenocarcinoma.

The table lists this clone with a count of one. The chain combines TRBV7-8 with TRBJ2-5, with TRBD2 as a possible D gene (5 bases). V was cut by 0 bases and J by 1 base, with 18 bases left in between. The CDR3 runs to 18 residues. Germline assignment: CDR1 SGHVS and CDR2 FQNEAQ. This chain's CDR3 is CASSLARVPLILQETQYF. The CDR3 bases are TGTGCCAGCAGCTTAGCGCGGGTCCCCCTAATACTCCAAGAGACCCAGTACTTC. The whole variable domain, remainder taken from reference TRBV7-8 and TRBJ2-5, is GAGVSQSPRYKVAKRGQDVALRCDPISGHVSLFWYQQALGQGPEFLTYFQNEAQLDKSGLPSDRFFAERPEGSVSTLKIQRTQQEDSAVYLCASSLARVPLILQETQYFGPGTRLLVL.

The chain uses TRBV5-1 and TRBJ2-5; D uncertain. Between the trimmed V and J ends, which lost 3 bases and 12 bases, there was a span of 12 bases. Germline lookup yields CDR1 SGHRS and CDR2 YFSETQ. This CDR3 is built from 11 residues. The CDR3 reads CASSSTDVEYF. The CDR3 region has the DNA TGCGCCAGCAGCTCGACCGATGTAGAGTACTTC.

J is TRBJ1-2 and V is TRBV29-1; D remains ambiguous. Germline assignment: CDR1 SQVTM and CDR2 ANQGSEA. The CDR3 is 8 amino acids. The CDR3 sequence: CRTEGYTF. The CDR3 DNA follows: TGCAGGACCGAAGGCTACACCTTC.

CDR3 coding DNA: TGTGCCAGTAATTCCCGCTGGGACTCTGGGGCCAACGTCCTGACTTTC. This encodes CASNSRWDSGANVLTF. The gene calls are TRBV19 and TRBJ2-6, with D hard to call. V lost 7 bases and J lost 0, with 13 bases in between. The CDR3 is made up of 16 amino acids. The V gene's germline CDR1 is LNHDA and CDR2 SQIVND (reference sequence).

This rearrangement joins TRBV19 to TRBJ1-5, with 8 bases identical to TRBD1. Germline CDR1 LNHDA, CDR2 SQIVND (reference sequence). J lost 4 bases, V lost 3 bases, and 11 bases had no gene match. The CDR3 loop spans 17 amino acids. DNA of the CDR3: TGTGCCAGTAGTATTAGTTTTGTCGGGACAGGTAATCAGCCCCAGCATTTT. Its translation is CASSISFVGTGNQPQHF.

This sequence joins TRBV11-3 and TRBJ2-3; 8 nucleotides align to TRBD2. Trimming cost V 5 bases and J 0 bases; bases outside gene matches: 10. The CDR3 contains 17 residues. The V gene's germline CDR1 is SGHNT and CDR2 YENEEA. This CDR3 reads CASSHGGGIGSTDTQYF. CDR3 bases: TGTGCCAGCAGCCACGGGGGGGGGATCGGTAGCACAGATACGCAGTATTTT.

The rearrangement links TRBV19 to TRBJ1-2; the D gene is possibly TRBD1 (6 bases). Trimming pared 2 bases from V and 4 bases from J, leaving 20 bases between. Looked up from germline, CDR1 is LNHDA and CDR2 is SQIVND (reference sequence). The CDR3 is made up of 17 amino acids. CDR3: CASSIRGQSFTSYGYTF. The CDR3 DNA is TGTGCCAGTAGTATACGTGGACAGTCCTTTACCAGCTATGGCTACACCTTC. The full variable domain, completed using reference TRBV19 and TRBJ1-2, is DGGITQSPKYLFRKEGQNVTLSCEQNLNHDAMYWYRQDPGQGLRLIYYSQIVNDFQKGDIAEGYSVSREKKESFPLTVTSAQKNPTAFYLCASSIRGQSFTSYGYTFGSGTRLTVV.

The genes are TRBV5-1 and TRBJ1-3, with 10 bases fitting TRBD1. This CDR3 is 14 amino acids long. In germline, CDR1 is SGHRS, CDR2 YFSETQ. The V segment lost 7 bases and the J segment 3 bases; nucleotides outside the gene matches: 4. CDR3 loop: CASGQGVFGNTIYF. In nucleotides, the CDR3 is TGCGCCAGCGGACAGGGGGTTTTTGGAAACACCATATATTTT.

V and J are TRBV7-2 and TRBJ1-2; TRBD1 matches at 7 bases. Germline CDR1 is SGHTA and CDR2 is FQGNSA. V shed 5 bases, J shed 4 bases, and the junction held 10 bases outside the gene matches. The CDR3 extends over 15 amino acids. CDR3 bases: TGTGCCAGCAGCCTCACCATGGGGACAGTCTATGGCTACACCTTC. Amino acid sequence: CASSLTMGTVYGYTF.